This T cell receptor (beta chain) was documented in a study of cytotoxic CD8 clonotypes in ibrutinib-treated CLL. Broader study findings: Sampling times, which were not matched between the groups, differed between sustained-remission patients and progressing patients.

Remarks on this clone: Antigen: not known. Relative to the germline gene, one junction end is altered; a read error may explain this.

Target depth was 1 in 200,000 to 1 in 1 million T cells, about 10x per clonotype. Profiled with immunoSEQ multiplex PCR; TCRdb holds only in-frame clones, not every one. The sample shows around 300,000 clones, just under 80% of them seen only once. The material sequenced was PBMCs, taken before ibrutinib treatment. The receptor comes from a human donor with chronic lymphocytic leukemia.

CDR3 region: CASSPQVGRNTEAFF. CDR3 nucleotide sequence: TGTGCCAGCTCCCCACAAGTGGGTAGGAACACTGAAGCTTTCTTT. The V gene is TRBV18, the J gene TRBJ1-1; D is unclear. In germline, CDR1 is KGHSH, CDR2 LQKENI. This CDR3 region has 15 residues.